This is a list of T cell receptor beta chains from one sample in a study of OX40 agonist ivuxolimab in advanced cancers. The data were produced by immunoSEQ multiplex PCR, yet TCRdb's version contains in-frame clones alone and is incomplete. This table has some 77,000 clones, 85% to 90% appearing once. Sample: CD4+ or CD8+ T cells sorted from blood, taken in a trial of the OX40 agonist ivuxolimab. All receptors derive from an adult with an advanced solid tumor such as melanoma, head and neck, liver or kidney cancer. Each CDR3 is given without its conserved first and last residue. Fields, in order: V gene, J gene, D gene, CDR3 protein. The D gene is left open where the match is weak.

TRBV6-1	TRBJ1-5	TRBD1	ASSSGTDSNQPQH
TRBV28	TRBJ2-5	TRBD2	ASSLTSGGMRAQY
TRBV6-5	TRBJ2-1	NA	ASARGSSYNEQF
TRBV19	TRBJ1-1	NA	ASSIGQNKAF
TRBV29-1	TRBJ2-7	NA	SVCGETYEQY
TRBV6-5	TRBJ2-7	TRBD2	ALVSGWRTYEQY
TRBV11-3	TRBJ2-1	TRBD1	ASSRTGRNEQF
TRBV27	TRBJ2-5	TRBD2	ASSPGLVWETQY
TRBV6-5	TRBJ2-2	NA	ASSYSRAGKTGELF
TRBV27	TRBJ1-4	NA	ASTNGQYEKLF
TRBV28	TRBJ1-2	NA	ASSATVYGYT
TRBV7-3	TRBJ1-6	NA	ASSLTERSPLH
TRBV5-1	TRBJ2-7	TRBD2	ASSLARGYEQY
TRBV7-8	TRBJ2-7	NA	ASSSREGAYEQY
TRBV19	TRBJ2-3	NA	ASSIVGTQY
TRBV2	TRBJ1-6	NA	ASSGPSSSYNSPLH
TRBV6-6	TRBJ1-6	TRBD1	ASSPSQGAPLH
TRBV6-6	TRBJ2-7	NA	ASTREISYEQY
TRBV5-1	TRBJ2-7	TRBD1	ASSLVGQGISYEQY
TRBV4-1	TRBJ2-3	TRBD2	ASSPEPTSPTGDTQY
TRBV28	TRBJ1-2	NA	ASSRGGFYT
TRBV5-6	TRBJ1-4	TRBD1	ASSSGQGTATNEKLF
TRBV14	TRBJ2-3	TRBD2	ASSQERGVSTDTQY
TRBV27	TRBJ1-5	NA	ASSFVGLGGNQPQH
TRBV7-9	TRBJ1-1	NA	ASSLALTGYTEAF
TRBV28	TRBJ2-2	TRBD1	ASSIRQGNGGELF
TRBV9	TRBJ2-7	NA	ASSVGQGDRYEQY
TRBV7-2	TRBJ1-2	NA	ASSLGQEYGYT
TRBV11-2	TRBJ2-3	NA	ASSHPVGPDTQY
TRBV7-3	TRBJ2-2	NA	ATGRGDNTGELF
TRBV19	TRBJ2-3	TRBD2	ASSVGTSARDTQY